This TCR beta chain was sequenced during a study of cytomegalovirus exposure and HLA in healthy donors. Study summary: Earlier, fewer than 130 million unique TCR beta sequences were recovered from 170 million or so T cells by an analysis.

On this clone itself: What it binds is not known.

The V gene lost 6 bases and the J gene lost 4 bases, with 9 bases spanning the gap. The CDR3 length is 12 residues. CDR1 MGHDK and CDR2 SYGVNS come from the germline V gene. Broader study findings: Presence/absence analyses treated sequencing depth as roughly uniform across donors.

In the PCR, 60 Vbeta and 13 Jbeta primers were used. Sequencing was performed with immunoSEQ multiplex PCR; in TCRdb, only in-frame clones are kept and a portion is missing. The data show approximately 190,000 clones, with about nine tenths seen just once and around 1% held by the top ten. The sequenced material came from PBMCs. The rearrangement joins TRBV25-1 to TRBJ1-2; D not resolved. This clonotype was obtained from a boy aged 2-15 years in good health and CMV-seronegative. CDR3 in amino acids: CASRSLIYGYTF. In DNA form, the CDR3 reads TGTGCCAGCAGGAGCCTGATCTATGGCTACACCTTC.